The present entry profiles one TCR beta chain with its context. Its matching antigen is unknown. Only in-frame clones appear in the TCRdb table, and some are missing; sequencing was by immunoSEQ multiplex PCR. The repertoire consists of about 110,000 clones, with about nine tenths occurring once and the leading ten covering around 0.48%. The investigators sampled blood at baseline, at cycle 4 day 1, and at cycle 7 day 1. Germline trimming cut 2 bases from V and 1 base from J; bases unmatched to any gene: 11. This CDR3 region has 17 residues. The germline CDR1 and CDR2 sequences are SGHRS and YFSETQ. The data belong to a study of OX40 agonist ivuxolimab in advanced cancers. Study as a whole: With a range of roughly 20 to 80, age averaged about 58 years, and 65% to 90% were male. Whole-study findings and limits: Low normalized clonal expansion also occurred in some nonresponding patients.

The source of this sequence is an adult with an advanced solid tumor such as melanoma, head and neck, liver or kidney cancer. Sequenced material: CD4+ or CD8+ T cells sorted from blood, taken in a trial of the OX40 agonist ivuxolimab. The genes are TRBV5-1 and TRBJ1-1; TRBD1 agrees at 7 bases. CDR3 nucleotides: TGCGCCAGCAGCTTAGCAAGGAGGACAGGAGGGAACACTGAAGCTTTCTTT. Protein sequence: CASSLARRTGGNTEAFF. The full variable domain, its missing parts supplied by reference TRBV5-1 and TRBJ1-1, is KAGVTQTPRYLIKTRGQQVTLSCSPISGHRSVSWYQQTPGQGLQFLFEYFSETQRNKGNFPGRFSGRQFSNSRSEMNVSTLELGDSALYLCASSLARRTGGNTEAFFGQGTRLTVV.